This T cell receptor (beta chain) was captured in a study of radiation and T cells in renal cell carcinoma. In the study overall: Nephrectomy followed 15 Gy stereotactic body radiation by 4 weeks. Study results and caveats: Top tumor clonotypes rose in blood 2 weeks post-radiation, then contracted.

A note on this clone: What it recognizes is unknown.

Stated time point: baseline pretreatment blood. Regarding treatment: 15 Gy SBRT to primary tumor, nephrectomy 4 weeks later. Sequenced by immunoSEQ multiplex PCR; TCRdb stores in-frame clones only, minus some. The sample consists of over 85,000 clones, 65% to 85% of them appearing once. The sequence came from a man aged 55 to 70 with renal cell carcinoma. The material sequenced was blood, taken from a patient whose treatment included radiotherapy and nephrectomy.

Here the CDR3 DNA reads TGTGCCAGCAGCGGCAGTATGAACACTGAAGCTTTCTTT. The encoded protein is CASSGSMNTEAFF. The rearrangement links TRBV2 to TRBJ1-1; D not resolved. This CDR3 comprises 13 residues. The germline V gene encodes CDR1 SNHLY and CDR2 FYNNEI. Trimming took off 6 bases at V and 0 bases at J, with 8 bases between the two ends.